The clone carrying this TCR beta chain was recorded at least ten times. Antigen: not known. This specimen belongs to a study of identical twins. General study points: A partial confounding effect on zero-insertion analyses could come from invariant MAIT and iNKT cells. Insertions were reduced in abundant cord blood beta clonotypes but not in memory repertoires.

Via MiXCR, TCRdb re-called the 5' RACE reads, giving one row per CDR3 protein. The sample yields about 260,000 distinct CDR3 sequences, roughly 7% seen once. Germline V gene sequence: CDR1 SGHRS, CDR2 YFSETQ. The CDR3 extends over 15 amino acids. After removal of 3 bases from V and 6 bases from J, the junction contained 8 bases not matched to a gene. This sample also belongs to another study, concerning yellow fever vaccine responses in identical twins.

The specimen was memory (CD45RO+) T cells sorted from blood. The receptor was isolated from a young woman in good health. This chain joins TRBV5-1 and TRBJ2-1; 8 bases line up with TRBD2. For the CDR3, the DNA is TGCGCCAGCAGCTCCTCCGGGACTAGATTCAATGAGCAGTTCTTC. Amino acids: CASSSSGTRFNEQFF.